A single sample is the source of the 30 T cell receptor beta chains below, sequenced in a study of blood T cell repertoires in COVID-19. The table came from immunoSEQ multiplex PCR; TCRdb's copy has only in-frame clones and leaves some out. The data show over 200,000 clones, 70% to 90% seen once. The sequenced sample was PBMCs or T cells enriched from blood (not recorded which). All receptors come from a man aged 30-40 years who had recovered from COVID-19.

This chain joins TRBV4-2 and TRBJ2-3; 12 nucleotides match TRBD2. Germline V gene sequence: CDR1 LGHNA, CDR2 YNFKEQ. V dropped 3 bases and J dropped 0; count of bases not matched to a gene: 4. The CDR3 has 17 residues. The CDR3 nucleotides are TGTGCCAGCAGCCACGGGACTAGCGGGTCTAGCACAGATACGCAGTATTTT. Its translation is CASSHGTSGSSTDTQYF.

Here the CDR3 DNA reads TGTGCCAGCAGCGCCGGGACAGGGCCCGAAAAACTGTTTTTT. It yields the protein CASSAGTGPEKLFF. The chain couples TRBV7-2 to TRBJ1-4, with TRBD1 identical over 9 bases. The CDR3 contains 14 residues. Trimming cost V 5 bases and J 8 bases; bases outside gene matches: 6. Per germline, CDR1 SGHTA and CDR2 FQGNSA.

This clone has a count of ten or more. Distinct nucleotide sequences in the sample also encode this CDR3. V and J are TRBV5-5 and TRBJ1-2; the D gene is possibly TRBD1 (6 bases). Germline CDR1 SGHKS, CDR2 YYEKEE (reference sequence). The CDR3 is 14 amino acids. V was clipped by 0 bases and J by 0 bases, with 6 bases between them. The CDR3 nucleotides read TGTGCCAGCAGCTTGGAGGGGGCTAACTATGGCTACACCTTC. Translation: CASSLEGANYGYTF.

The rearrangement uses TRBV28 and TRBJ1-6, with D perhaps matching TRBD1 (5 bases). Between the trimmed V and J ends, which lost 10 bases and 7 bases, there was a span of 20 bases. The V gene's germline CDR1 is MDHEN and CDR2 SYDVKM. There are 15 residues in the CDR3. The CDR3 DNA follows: TGTGCCACCAAGATCGGGGGACGGTCAAATTCACCCCTCCACTTT. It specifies CATKIGGRSNSPLHF.

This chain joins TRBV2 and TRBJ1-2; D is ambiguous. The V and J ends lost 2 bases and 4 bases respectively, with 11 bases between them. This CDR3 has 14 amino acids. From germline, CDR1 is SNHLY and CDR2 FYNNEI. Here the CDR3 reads CASSEIRVGYGYTF. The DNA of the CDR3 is TGTGCCAGCAGTGAAATTCGGGTTGGCTATGGCTACACCTTC.

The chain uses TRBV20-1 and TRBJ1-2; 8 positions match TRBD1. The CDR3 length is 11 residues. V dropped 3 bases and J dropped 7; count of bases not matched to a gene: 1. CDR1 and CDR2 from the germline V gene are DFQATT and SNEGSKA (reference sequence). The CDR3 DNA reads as TGCAGTGCTAGTCAGGGGGCTGGCTACACCTTC. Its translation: CSASQGAGYTF.

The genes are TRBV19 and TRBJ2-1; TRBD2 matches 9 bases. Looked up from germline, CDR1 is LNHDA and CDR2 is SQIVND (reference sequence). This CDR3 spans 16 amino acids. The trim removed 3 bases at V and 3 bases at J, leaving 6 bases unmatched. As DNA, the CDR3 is TGTGCCAGTAGTATTTTGTCTAGCGGGAACTACAATGAGCAGTTCTTC. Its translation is CASSILSSGNYNEQFF.

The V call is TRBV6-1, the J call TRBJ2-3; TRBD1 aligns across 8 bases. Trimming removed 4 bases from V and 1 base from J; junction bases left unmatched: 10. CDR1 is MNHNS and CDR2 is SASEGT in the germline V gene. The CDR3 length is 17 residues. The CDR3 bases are TGTGCCAGCAGTGTTACCGCGGCAGGGGGCGGCACAGATACGCAGTATTTT. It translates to CASSVTAAGGGTDTQYF.

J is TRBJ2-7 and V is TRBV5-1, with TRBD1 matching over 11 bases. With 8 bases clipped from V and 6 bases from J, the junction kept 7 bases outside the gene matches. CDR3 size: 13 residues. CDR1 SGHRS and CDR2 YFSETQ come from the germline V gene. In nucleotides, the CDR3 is TGCGCCAGTTGTCCGGGGACAGGGGGCGAGCAGTACTTC. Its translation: CASCPGTGGEQYF.

CDR3 nucleotides: TGCGCCAGCAGCTCTACTAGCGGGGCCTACAATGAGCAGTTCTTC. It encodes CASSSTSGAYNEQFF. The chain links TRBV5-1 to TRBJ2-1; TRBD2 agrees at 10 bases. This CDR3 has 15 residues. Per germline, CDR1 SGHRS and CDR2 YFSETQ. V dropped 3 bases and J dropped 2; count of bases not matched to a gene: 2. Together with reference TRBV5-1 and TRBJ2-1, the CDR3 gives the full variable domain: KAGVTQTPRYLIKTRGQQVTLSCSPISGHRSVSWYQQTPGQGLQFLFEYFSETQRNKGNFPGRFSGRQFSNSRSEMNVSTLELGDSALYLCASSSTSGAYNEQFFGPGTRLTVL.

The CDR3, as DNA: TGTGCCAGCAGTCCTACCCCGGGACAGGGCGGAGATGGCTACACCTTC. It is translated as CASSPTPGQGGDGYTF. J is TRBJ1-2 and V is TRBV6-4; 9 nucleotides line up with TRBD1. Germline CDR1 reads MRHNA; CDR2 reads SNTAGT. The J segment lost 6 bases and the V segment lost 5 bases, leaving 13 bases of the junction unmatched. The CDR3 sequence is 16 residues long.

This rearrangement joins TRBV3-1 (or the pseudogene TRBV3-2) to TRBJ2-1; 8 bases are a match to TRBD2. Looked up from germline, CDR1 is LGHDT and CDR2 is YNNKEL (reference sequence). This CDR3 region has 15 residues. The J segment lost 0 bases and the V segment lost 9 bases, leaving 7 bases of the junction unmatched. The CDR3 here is CASTQRESSYNEQFF. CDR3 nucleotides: TGTGCCAGTACACAGCGGGAGAGCTCCTACAATGAGCAGTTCTTC.

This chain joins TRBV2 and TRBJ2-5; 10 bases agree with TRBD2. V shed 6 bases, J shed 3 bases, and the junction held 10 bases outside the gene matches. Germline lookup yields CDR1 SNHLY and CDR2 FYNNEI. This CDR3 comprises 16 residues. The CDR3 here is CASRRSGGAVEETQYF. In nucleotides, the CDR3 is TGTGCCAGCAGGCGGAGCGGGGGGGCTGTCGAAGAGACCCAGTACTTC. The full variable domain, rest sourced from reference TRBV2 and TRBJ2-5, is EPEVTQTPSHQVTQMGQEVILRCVPISNHLYFYWYRQILGQKVEFLVSFYNNEISEKSEIFDDQFSVERPDGSNFTLKIRSTKLEDSAMYFCASRRSGGAVEETQYFGPGTRLLVL.

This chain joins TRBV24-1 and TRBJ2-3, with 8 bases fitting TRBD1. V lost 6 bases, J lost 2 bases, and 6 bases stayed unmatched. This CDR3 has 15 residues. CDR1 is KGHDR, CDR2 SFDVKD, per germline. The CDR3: CATSPGTGYTDTQYF. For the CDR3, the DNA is TGTGCCACCAGTCCCGGGACAGGATACACAGATACGCAGTATTTT.

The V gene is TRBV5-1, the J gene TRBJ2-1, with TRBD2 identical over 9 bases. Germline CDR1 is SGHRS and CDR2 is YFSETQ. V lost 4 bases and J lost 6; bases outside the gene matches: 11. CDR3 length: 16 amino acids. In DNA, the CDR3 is TGCGCCAGCAGCCGGGGGGCGGGAGGGTACCGCAATGAGCAGTTCTTC. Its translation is CASSRGAGGYRNEQFF.

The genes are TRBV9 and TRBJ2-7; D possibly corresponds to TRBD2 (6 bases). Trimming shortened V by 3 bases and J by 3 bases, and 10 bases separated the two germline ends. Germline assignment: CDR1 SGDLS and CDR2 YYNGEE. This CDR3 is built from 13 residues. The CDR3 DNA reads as TGTGCCAGCAGCGGTGTTAGCGGCTACGAGCAGTACTTC. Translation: CASSGVSGYEQYF. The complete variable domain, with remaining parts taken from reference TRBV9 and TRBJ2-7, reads DSGVTQTPKHLITATGQRVTLRCSPRSGDLSVYWYQQSLDQGLQFLIQYYNGEERAKGNILERFSAQQFPDLHSELNLSSLELGDSALYFCASSGVSGYEQYFGPGTRLTVT.

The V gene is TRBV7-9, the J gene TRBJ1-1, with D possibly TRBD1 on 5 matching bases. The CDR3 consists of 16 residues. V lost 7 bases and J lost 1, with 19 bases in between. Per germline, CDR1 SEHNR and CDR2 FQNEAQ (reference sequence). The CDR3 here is CASTSQAGTANTEAFF. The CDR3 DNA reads TGTGCCAGCACTTCCCAAGCGGGGACGGCGAACACTGAAGCTTTCTTT.

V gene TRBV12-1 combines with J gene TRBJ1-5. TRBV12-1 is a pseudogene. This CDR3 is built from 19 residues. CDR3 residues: CASSFARVRYFYSNQPQHF. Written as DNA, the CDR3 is TGTGCCAGCAGCTTTGCGCGGGTAAGGTACTTTTATAGCAATCAGCCCCAGCATTTT.

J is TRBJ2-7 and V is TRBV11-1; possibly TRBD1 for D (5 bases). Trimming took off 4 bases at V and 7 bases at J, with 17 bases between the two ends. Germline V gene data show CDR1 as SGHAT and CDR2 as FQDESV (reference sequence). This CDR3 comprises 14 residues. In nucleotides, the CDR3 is TGTGCCAGCAGCTCCTCAGGGATGGTTTCGGAGCAGTACTTC. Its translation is CASSSSGMVSEQYF.

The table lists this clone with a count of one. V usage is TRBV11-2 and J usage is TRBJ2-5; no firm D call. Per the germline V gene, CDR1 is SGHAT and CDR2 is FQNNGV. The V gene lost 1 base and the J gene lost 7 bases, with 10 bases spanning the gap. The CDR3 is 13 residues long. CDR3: CASSLVGLGTQYF. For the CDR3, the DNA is TGTGCCAGCAGCTTAGTCGGTCTAGGGACCCAGTACTTC.

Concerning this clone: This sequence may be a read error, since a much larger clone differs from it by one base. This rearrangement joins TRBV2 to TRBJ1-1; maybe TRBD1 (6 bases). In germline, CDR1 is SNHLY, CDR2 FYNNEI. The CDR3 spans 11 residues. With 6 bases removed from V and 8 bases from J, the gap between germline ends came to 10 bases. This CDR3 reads CASSSGTEAFF. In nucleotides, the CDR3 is TGTGCCAGCAGCTCCGGGACAGAAGCTTTCTTT.

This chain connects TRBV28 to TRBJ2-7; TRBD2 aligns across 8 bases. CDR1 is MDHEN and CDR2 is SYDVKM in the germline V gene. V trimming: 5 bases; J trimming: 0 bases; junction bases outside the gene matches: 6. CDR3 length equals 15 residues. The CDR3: CASSGLAQSSYEQYF. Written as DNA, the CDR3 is TGTGCCAGCAGTGGACTAGCCCAAAGCTCCTACGAGCAGTACTTC.

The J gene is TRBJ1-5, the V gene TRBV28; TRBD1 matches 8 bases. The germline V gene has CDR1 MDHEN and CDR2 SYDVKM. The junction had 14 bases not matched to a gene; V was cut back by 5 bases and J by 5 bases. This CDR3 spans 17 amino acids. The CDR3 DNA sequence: TGTGCCAGCAGTACCATCGAAGCGTCAGGGGGCTATCAGCCCCAGCATTTT. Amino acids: CASSTIEASGGYQPQHF.

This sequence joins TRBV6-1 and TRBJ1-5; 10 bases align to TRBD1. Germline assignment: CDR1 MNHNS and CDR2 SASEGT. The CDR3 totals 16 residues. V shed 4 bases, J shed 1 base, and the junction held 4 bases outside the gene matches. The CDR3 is CASSVGQGTSNQPQHF. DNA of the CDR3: TGTGCCAGCAGTGTGGGACAGGGGACAAGCAATCAGCCCCAGCATTTT.

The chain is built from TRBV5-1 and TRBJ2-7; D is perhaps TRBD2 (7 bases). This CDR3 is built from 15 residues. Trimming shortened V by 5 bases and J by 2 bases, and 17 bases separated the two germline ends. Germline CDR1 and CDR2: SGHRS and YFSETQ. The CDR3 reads CASRGTRGGPYEQYF. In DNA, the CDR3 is TGCGCCAGCAGGGGAACCCGCGGGGGCCCCTACGAGCAGTACTTC.

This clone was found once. This CDR3 reads CASSGQGALYSPLHF. CDR3 DNA: TGTGCCAGCAGCGGGCAGGGGGCTCTTTATTCACCCCTCCACTTT. The chain couples TRBV11-2 to TRBJ1-6; 8 positions agree with TRBD1. The junction had 8 bases not matched to a gene; V was cut back by 5 bases and J by 8 bases. From germline, CDR1 is SGHAT and CDR2 FQNNGV. The CDR3 is 15 residues long.

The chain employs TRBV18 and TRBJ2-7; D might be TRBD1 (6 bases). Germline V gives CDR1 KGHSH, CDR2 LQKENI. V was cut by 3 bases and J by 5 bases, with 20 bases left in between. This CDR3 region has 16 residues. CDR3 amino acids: CASSPKGQPPLNEQYF. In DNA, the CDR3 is TGTGCCAGCTCACCTAAGGGACAACCACCCCTTAACGAGCAGTACTTC.

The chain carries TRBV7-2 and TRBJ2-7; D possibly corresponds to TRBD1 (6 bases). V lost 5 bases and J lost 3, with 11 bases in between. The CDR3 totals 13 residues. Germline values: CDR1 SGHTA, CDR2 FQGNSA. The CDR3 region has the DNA TGTGCCAGCAGCGAGGGACAACTCTACGAGCAGTACTTC. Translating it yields CASSEGQLYEQYF.

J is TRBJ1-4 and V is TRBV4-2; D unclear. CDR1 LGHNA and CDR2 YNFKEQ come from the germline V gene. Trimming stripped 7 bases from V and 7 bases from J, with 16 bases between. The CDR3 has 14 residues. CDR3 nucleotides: TGTGCCAGCACTCATGAGTCGAATAGTGAAAAACTGTTTTTT. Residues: CASTHESNSEKLFF.

The CDR3 spells CASSSYSGQTNYGYTF. In nucleotides, the CDR3 is TGTGCCAGCAGCTCTTATTCGGGACAGACTAACTATGGCTACACCTTC. J is TRBJ1-2 and V is TRBV7-9; the match to TRBD1 covers 7 bases. Unmatched junction bases numbered 8, after V lost 4 bases and J lost 0 bases. Germline lookup yields CDR1 SEHNR and CDR2 FQNEAQ (reference sequence). The CDR3 loop spans 16 amino acids.